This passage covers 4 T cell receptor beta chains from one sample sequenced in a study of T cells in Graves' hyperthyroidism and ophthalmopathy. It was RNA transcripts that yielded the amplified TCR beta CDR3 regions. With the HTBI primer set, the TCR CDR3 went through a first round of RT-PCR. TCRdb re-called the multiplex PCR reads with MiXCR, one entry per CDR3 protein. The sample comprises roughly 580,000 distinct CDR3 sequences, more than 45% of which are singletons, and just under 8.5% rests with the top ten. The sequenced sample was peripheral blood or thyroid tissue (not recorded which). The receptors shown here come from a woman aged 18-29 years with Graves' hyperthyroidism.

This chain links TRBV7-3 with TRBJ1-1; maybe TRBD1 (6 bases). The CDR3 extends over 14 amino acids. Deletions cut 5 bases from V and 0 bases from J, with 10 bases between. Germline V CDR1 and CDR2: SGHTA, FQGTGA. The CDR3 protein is CASSHEGVNTEAFF. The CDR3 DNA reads TGTGCCAGCAGCCACGAGGGGGTGAACACTGAAGCTTTCTTT.

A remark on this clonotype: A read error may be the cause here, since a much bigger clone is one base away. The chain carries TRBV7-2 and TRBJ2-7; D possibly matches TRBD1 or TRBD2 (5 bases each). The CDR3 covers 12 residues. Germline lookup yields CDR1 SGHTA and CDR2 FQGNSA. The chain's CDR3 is CASSPGRDEQCF. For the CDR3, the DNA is TGTGCCAGCAGCCCCGGACGGGACGAGCAGTGCTTC. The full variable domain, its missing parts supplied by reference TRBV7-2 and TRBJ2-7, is GAGVSQSPSNKVTEKGKDVELRCDPISGHTALYWYRQSLGQGLEFLIYFQGNSAPDKSGLPSDRFSAERTGGSVSTLTIQRTQQEDSAVYLCASSPGRDEQCFGPGTRLTVT.

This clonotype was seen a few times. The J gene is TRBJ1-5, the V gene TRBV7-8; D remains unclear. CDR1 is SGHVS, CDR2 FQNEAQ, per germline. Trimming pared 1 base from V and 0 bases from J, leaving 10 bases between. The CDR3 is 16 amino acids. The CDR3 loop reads CASSLGGDSSNQPQHF. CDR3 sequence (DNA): TGTGCCAGCAGCTTAGGGGGAGACTCTAGCAATCAGCCCCAGCATTTT.

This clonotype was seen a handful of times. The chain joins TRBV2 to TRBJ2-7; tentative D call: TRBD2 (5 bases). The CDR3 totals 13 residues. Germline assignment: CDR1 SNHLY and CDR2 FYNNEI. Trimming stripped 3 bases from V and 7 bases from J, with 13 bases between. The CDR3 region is CASSEVVRREQYF. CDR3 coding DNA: TGTGCCAGCAGTGAGGTTGTGCGGAGGGAGCAGTACTTC.